This is a list of T cell receptor beta chains from one sample in a study of cytomegalovirus exposure and HLA in healthy donors. TCRdb's table, derived via immunoSEQ multiplex PCR, lists solely in-frame clones and lacks some. The repertoire includes approximately 110,000 clones, around four fifths of them detected once, and 1.3% sits in the top ten. The sequencing input was PBMCs. The receptors here all came from a man aged 30 to 45 in good health and CMV-seronegative. Both conserved end residues are part of each CDR3. D genes are given only for firm matches. A clone size is listed for some rows: how often the clone was seen (once, few, many), or a class if it is expanded.

TRBJ1-6	NA	NA	TRBV27	CASSLGGPYNSPLHF	TGTGCCAGCAGTTTAGGGGGCCCCTATAATTCACCCCTCCACTTT
TRBJ2-7	once	NA	TRBV5-1	CASSSRLVTQDYEQYF	TGCGCCAGCAGCTCCCGACTAGTTACCCAGGATTACGAGCAGTACTTC
TRBJ2-7	NA	NA	TRBV5-1	CASSLDSYSYEQYF	TGCGCCAGCAGCTTGGATTCGTACTCCTACGAGCAGTACTTC
TRBJ2-1	NA	NA	TRBV2	CASSSQFVNEQFF	TGTGCCAGCAGCTCCCAGTTCGTCAATGAGCAGTTCTTC
TRBJ2-7	NA	TRBD1	TRBV5-4	CASSRGQDGAYEQYF	TGTGCCAGCAGTAGAGGACAGGACGGCGCCTACGAGCAGTACTTC
TRBJ1-2	few	NA	TRBV6-5	CASRPRGMGGYTF	TGTGCCAGCAGGCCCAGGGGTATGGGTGGCTACACCTTC
TRBJ1-1	NA	NA	TRBV19	CASSIFPEMNTEAFF	TGTGCCAGTAGTATTTTTCCTGAGATGAACACTGAAGCTTTCTTT
TRBJ2-3	NA	TRBD1	TRBV7-2	CASSSGQGTDTQYF	TGTGCCAGCAGCTCAGGACAGGGCACAGATACGCAGTATTTT
TRBJ1-5	NA	NA	TRBV7-6	CASSPGGVGQPQHF	TGTGCCAGCAGCCCGGGGGGGGTTGGTCAGCCCCAGCATTTT
TRBJ2-3	NA	TRBD2	TRBV19	CASSIGLAFTDTQYF	TGTGCCAGTAGTATAGGACTAGCCTTCACAGATACGCAGTATTTT
TRBJ1-5	NA	TRBD1	TRBV6-6	CASSRWDSSNQPQHF	TGTGCCAGCAGTCGATGGGACAGTAGCAATCAGCCCCAGCATTTT
TRBJ2-2	few	NA	TRBV4-3	CASSRLSGPNTGELFF	TGCGCCAGCAGCCGGCTCTCGGGTCCGAACACCGGGGAGCTGTTTTTT
TRBJ2-4	once	TRBD2	TRBV6-1	CASSEKGTTLAKNIQYF	TGTGCCAGCAGTGAAAAGGGGACTACCCTAGCCAAAAACATTCAGTACTTC
TRBJ2-3	NA	NA	TRBV6-6	CASSYDAVDTQYF	TGTGCCAGCAGTTACGATGCGGTAGATACGCAGTATTTT
TRBJ2-5	once	NA	TRBV7-7	CASSLTDHQETQYF	TGTGCCAGCAGCTTGACAGACCATCAAGAGACCCAGTACTTC
TRBJ2-7	NA	NA	TRBV12-5	CASGLVRVGERTYEQYF	TGTGCTAGTGGTTTGGTTCGGGTAGGAGAACGAACCTACGAGCAGTACTTC
TRBJ1-2	NA	NA	TRBV11-2	CASSLAGGGGYTF	TGTGCCAGCAGCTTAGCCGGGGGAGGGGGCTACACCTTC
TRBJ2-1	NA	TRBD1	TRBV13	CASSPLRGQGGYNEQFF	TGTGCCAGCAGCCCGTTAAGGGGACAGGGGGGATACAATGAGCAGTTCTTC
TRBJ1-3	few	NA	TRBV5-1	CASSLGQAGNTIYF	TGCGCCAGCAGCTTGGGGCAAGCTGGAAACACCATATATTTT
TRBJ1-5	NA	TRBD1	TRBV7-8	CASSPQGGNQPQHF	TGTGCCAGCAGCCCACAGGGGGGGAATCAGCCCCAGCATTTT